The rows below give T cell receptor beta chains drawn from one sample of a study of cytomegalovirus exposure and HLA in healthy donors. Here immunoSEQ multiplex PCR was the method, and the copy in TCRdb shows in-frame clones only, minus some. The sample has approximately 110,000 clones; 15% are singletons. The sequencing sample was made of PBMCs. The receptors here all came from a woman aged 18 to 35 in good health and CMV-seronegative. Both conserved end residues are part of each CDR3. The order of the fields is clone size, CDR3 length, V gene, D gene, J gene, CDR3 DNA, CDR3 protein. D genes are given only for firm matches. Not all rows give a size; the values are once, few, many and, for expanded clones, a class.

clone size: NA; CDR3 length: 15; V gene: TRBV6-5; D gene: NA; J gene: TRBJ1-1; CDR3 DNA: TGTGCCAGCAGAACCGGGGGGAAAACGAACACTGAAGCTTTCTTT; CDR3 protein: CASRTGGKTNTEAFF
clone size: NA; CDR3 length: 13; V gene: TRBV4-1; D gene: NA; J gene: TRBJ1-5; CDR3 DNA: TGCGCCAGCAGCCAAGAGGCCTGGCAGCCCCAGCATTTT; CDR3 protein: CASSQEAWQPQHF
clone size: NA; CDR3 length: 14; V gene: TRBV13; D gene: TRBD2; J gene: TRBJ2-1; CDR3 DNA: TGTGCCAGCAGCCTGACTAGCGGCTACAATGAGCAGTTCTTC; CDR3 protein: CASSLTSGYNEQFF
clone size: many; CDR3 length: 13; V gene: TRBV25-1; D gene: NA; J gene: TRBJ2-7; CDR3 DNA: TGTGCCAGCAGTGAGGGGGGACTCTACGAGCAGTACTTC; CDR3 protein: CASSEGGLYEQYF
clone size: NA; CDR3 length: 13; V gene: TRBV28; D gene: NA; J gene: TRBJ1-2; CDR3 DNA: TGTGCCAGCAGTACGGAGAGGGCCAAAGGCTACACCTTC; CDR3 protein: CASSTERAKGYTF
clone size: NA; CDR3 length: 13; V gene: TRBV5-4; D gene: NA; J gene: TRBJ2-5; CDR3 DNA: TGTGCCAGCAGCTTGAGGGGGGGGGCGACCCAGTACTTC; CDR3 protein: CASSLRGGATQYF
clone size: few; CDR3 length: 13; V gene: TRBV30; D gene: NA; J gene: TRBJ1-4; CDR3 DNA: TGTGCCTGGAGTGGAGGTCCGAATGAAAAACTGTTTTTT; CDR3 protein: CAWSGGPNEKLFF
clone size: few; CDR3 length: 15; V gene: TRBV19; D gene: TRBD1; J gene: TRBJ1-4; CDR3 DNA: TGTGCCAGTAGTACGGACAGGGCGACTAATGAAAAACTGTTTTTT; CDR3 protein: CASSTDRATNEKLFF
clone size: few; CDR3 length: 14; V gene: TRBV15; D gene: NA; J gene: TRBJ2-1; CDR3 DNA: TGTGCCACCCGGAACCTAGCGTCCTACAATGAGCAGTTCTTC; CDR3 protein: CATRNLASYNEQFF
clone size: NA; CDR3 length: 15; V gene: TRBV9; D gene: TRBD2; J gene: TRBJ2-5; CDR3 DNA: TGTGCCAGCAGCGCCGGGACTAGCGGGAGGGAGACCCAGTACTTC; CDR3 protein: CASSAGTSGRETQYF